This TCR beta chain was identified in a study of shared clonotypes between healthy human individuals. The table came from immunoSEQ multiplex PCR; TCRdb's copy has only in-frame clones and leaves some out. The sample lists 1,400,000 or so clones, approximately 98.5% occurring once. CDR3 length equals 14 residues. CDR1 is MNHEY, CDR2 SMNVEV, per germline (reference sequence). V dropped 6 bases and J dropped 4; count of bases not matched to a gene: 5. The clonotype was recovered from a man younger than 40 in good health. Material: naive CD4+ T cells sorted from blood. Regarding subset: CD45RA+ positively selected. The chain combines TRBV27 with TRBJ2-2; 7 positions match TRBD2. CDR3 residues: CASRRLARTGELFF. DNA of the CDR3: TGTGCCAGCAGAAGACTAGCTCGCACCGGGGAGCTGTTTTTT.